One sample yielded the 26 T cell receptor beta chains listed below, sequenced in a study of T cells after yellow fever vaccination. TCRdb reprocessed the 5' RACE reads with MiXCR, giving one entry per CDR3 protein. The table lists 150,000 to 200,000 distinct CDR3 sequences, 7% to 10% of them singletons. This sample comprised CD8+ T cells sorted from PBMCs, obtained 45 days after the yellow fever booster vaccination. The receptors originated from a man aged 18 to 35 who received the YFV17D yellow fever vaccine.

This clonotype was picked up a small number of times. The chain couples TRBV4-1 to TRBJ2-3, with TRBD2 matching over 7 bases. Trimming cost V 0 bases and J 1 base; bases outside gene matches: 7. Germline CDR1 reads MGHRA; CDR2 reads YSYEKL. The CDR3 length is 17 residues. This CDR3 is CASSQDKVTSGTDTQYF. The CDR3 DNA is TGCGCCAGCAGCCAAGATAAGGTCACTAGCGGCACAGATACGCAGTATTTT.

Many counts were recorded for this clonotype. The gene calls are TRBV15 and TRBJ2-3; D remains ambiguous. CDR1 is LNHNV, CDR2 YYDKDF, per germline (reference sequence). V lost 4 bases to trimming and J lost 11 bases, with 16 bases between them. This CDR3 contains 13 residues. The CDR3 sequence: CATSNYGTPRQYF. As DNA, the CDR3 is TGTGCCACCAGCAATTACGGCACCCCTAGGCAGTATTTT.

The chain carries TRBV6-5 and TRBJ2-6; no reliable D call. The V and J ends lost 5 bases and 0 bases respectively, with 8 bases between them. The CDR3 sequence is 15 residues long. The V gene's germline CDR1 is MNHEY and CDR2 SVGAGI. The CDR3 here is CASSKRDSGANVLTF. The DNA for the CDR3 is TGTGCCAGCAGTAAAAGGGACTCTGGGGCCAACGTCCTGACTTTC.

The sample holds a few counts of this clonotype. The V and J genes are TRBV7-2 and TRBJ2-3; 8 positions match TRBD2. Per germline, CDR1 SGHTA and CDR2 FQGNSA. V trimming: 1 base; J trimming: 4 bases; junction bases outside the gene matches: 10. The CDR3 has 17 amino acids. For the CDR3, the DNA is TGTGCCAGCAGCTTAGAAGGCGGGGGGCTCCGTGCAGATACGCAGTATTTT. Protein sequence: CASSLEGGGLRADTQYF.

V usage is TRBV12-3 or TRBV12-4 and J usage is TRBJ2-1; 9 nucleotides agree with TRBD1. CDR3 length: 15 residues. J lost 2 bases, V lost 7 bases, and 6 bases had no gene match. CDR3 region: CASTGDRETYNEQFF. The CDR3 coding sequence is TGTGCCAGCACCGGGGACAGGGAAACCTACAATGAGCAGTTCTTC.

Only a few counts were recorded for this clonotype. The rearrangement joins TRBV2 to TRBJ1-5; no clear D gene. This CDR3 spans 13 amino acids. From germline, CDR1 is SNHLY and CDR2 FYNNEI. V was clipped by 7 bases and J by 7 bases, with 14 bases between them. The DNA for the CDR3 is TGTGCCAGCATGCTCACCGAAGGGCAGCCCCAGCATTTT. Its protein product is CASMLTEGQPQHF.

The chain couples TRBV6-2 or TRBV6-3 to TRBJ2-1; 9 nucleotides match TRBD2. CDR3 length: 14 amino acids. Germline V lookup: CDR1 MNHEY, CDR2 SVGEGT. Germline trimming cut 4 bases from V and 7 bases from J; bases unmatched to any gene: 5. The CDR3 loop reads CASSSLTSGNEQFF. As DNA, the CDR3 is TGTGCCAGCAGTTCCCTGACTAGCGGAAATGAGCAGTTCTTC.

This clonotype was counted only a few times. As DNA, the CDR3 is TGCGCCAGCAGCTTGAGAGGCCAGCCGAACACCGGGGAGCTGTTTTTT. It yields the protein CASSLRGQPNTGELFF. The rearrangement links TRBV5-1 to TRBJ2-2; no reliable D call. V was cut by 1 base and J by 0 bases, with 10 bases left in between. CDR3 length: 16 amino acids. Germline CDR1 is SGHRS and CDR2 is YFSETQ.

The chain combines TRBV7-9 with TRBJ2-1; the match to TRBD1 covers 8 bases. The germline CDR1 and CDR2 sequences are SEHNR and FQNEAQ (reference sequence). The CDR3 sequence is 15 residues long. V shed 5 bases and J 2 bases; nucleotides not matched to a gene: 5. CDR3 sequence (DNA): TGTGCCAGCAGCGGACAGGGAATCGCCTACAATGAGCAGTTCTTC. Protein product: CASSGQGIAYNEQFF.

The chain couples TRBV20-1 to TRBJ2-5, with 7 bases matching TRBD2. With 5 bases clipped from V and 5 bases from J, the junction kept 17 bases outside the gene matches. The CDR3 extends over 16 amino acids. CDR1 and CDR2 from the germline V gene are DFQATT and SNEGSKA (reference sequence). The CDR3 loop is CSALAPSGYTSETQYF. The CDR3 bases are TGCAGTGCTCTCGCGCCTAGCGGTTACACCAGCGAGACCCAGTACTTC.

This clonotype was counted a few times. The J gene is TRBJ2-7, the V gene TRBV20-1; D perhaps matches TRBD2 (6 bases). The V end lost 3 bases, the J end lost 6 bases, and 21 bases lay between the germline ends. The CDR3 has 15 amino acids. CDR1 DFQATT and CDR2 SNEGSKA come from the germline V gene (reference sequence). This CDR3 reads CSARGEDYDRGEQYV. CDR3 in DNA: TGCAGTGCTAGGGGGGAGGACTACGACCGAGGCGAGCAGTACGTC.

V and J are TRBV7-2 and TRBJ2-3, with 12 bases aligning to TRBD2. This CDR3 spans 16 amino acids. Germline trimming cut 3 bases from V and 4 bases from J; bases unmatched to any gene: 5. Germline CDR1 reads SGHTA; CDR2 reads FQGNSA. As DNA, the CDR3 is TGTGCCAGCAGCTTTCGGACTAGCGGGGTAGCAGATACGCAGTATTTT. Translated, it gives CASSFRTSGVADTQYF.

This sequence joins TRBV6-2 or TRBV6-3 and TRBJ2-7; a weak D match, TRBD2 (5 bases). The CDR3 is 13 amino acids. The V and J ends lost 7 bases and 3 bases respectively, with 13 bases between them. Germline CDR1 MNHEY, CDR2 SVGEGT. CDR3 sequence reads: CASKEDGNYEQYV. The DNA for the CDR3 is TGTGCCAGCAAGGAGGACGGTAACTACGAGCAGTACGTC.

Turning to this clonotype: The DNA is omitted, as the CDR3 cannot be located on it reliably, and the CDR3 follows TCRdb's listing. V usage is TRBV5-1 and J usage is TRBJ1-1; the table gives TRBD1 as D, unverified against the DNA. The CDR3 length equals 13 residues, ends included. Looked up from germline, CDR1 is SGHRS and CDR2 is YFSETQ. CDR3 protein: CASSFGTGTRTFF.

This clonotype was counted ten times or more. The rearrangement links TRBV12-3 or TRBV12-4 to TRBJ2-5, with 7 bases fitting TRBD1. V lost 7 bases to trimming and J lost 9 bases; unmatched junction nucleotides: 14. This CDR3 region has 14 residues. CDR3 in amino acids: CASNTDREAMAQYF. In nucleotides, the CDR3 is TGTGCCAGCAATACTGACAGGGAAGCGATGGCCCAGTACTTC.

This clonotype was seen a handful of times. This chain uses TRBV5-1 with TRBJ2-3; D not resolved. The CDR3 contains 16 residues. V lost 4 bases and J 0 bases, leaving 15 bases between the germline ends. Germline V gene sequence: CDR1 SGHRS, CDR2 YFSETQ. CDR3 sequence (DNA): TGCGCCAGCAGCGGGTACGGACCCACTAGCACAGATACGCAGTATTTT. Protein product: CASSGYGPTSTDTQYF.

This clonotype was recorded a few times. The chain combines TRBV9 with TRBJ1-1; 7 nucleotides align to TRBD1. This CDR3 has 17 residues. V trimming: 0 bases; J trimming: 1 base; junction bases outside the gene matches: 9. Germline V gene lookup returns CDR1 SGDLS and CDR2 YYNGEE. As DNA, the CDR3 is TGTGCCAGCAGCGTAGTTGGAGGGGGCGGTGCGAACACTGAAGCTTTCTTT. Translating gives CASSVVGGGGANTEAFF.

Only a few counts were recorded for this clonotype. The chain is built from TRBV20-1 and TRBJ2-3, with 12 bases aligning to TRBD2. This CDR3 has 17 residues. Germline values: CDR1 DFQATT, CDR2 SNEGSKA (reference sequence). V shed 3 bases, J shed 1 base, and the junction held 8 bases outside the gene matches. In nucleotides, the CDR3 is TGCAGTGCTAGTGGTCCTAGCGGGGGGGCCCGCACAGATACGCAGTATTTT. Its protein is CSASGPSGGARTDTQYF.

This clonotype was seen a handful of times. The chain recombines TRBV4-1 with TRBJ2-2, with 11 bases matching TRBD1. V was clipped by 2 bases and J by 0 bases; unmatched bases: 5. Germline V gene sequence: CDR1 MGHRA, CDR2 YSYEKL. This CDR3 spans 18 amino acids. The DNA of the CDR3 is TGCGCCAGCAGCCAAAGAAGGGGACAGGGGGCGAACACCGGGGAGCTGTTTTTT. This gives the protein CASSQRRGQGANTGELFF.

The chain combines TRBV5-1 with TRBJ2-7; 7 bases map to TRBD2. V lost 3 bases to trimming and J lost 3 bases; unmatched junction nucleotides: 6. The CDR3 contains 14 residues. Germline CDR1 reads SGHRS; CDR2 reads YFSETQ. The CDR3 coding sequence is TGCGCCAGCAGCTCGGGGGGAAGGGACTACGAGCAGTACGTC. This encodes CASSSGGRDYEQYV.

CDR3 region: CASTWRQGSYEQYF. DNA for the CDR3: TGTGCCAGCACCTGGCGACAGGGATCCTACGAGCAGTACTTC. The chain is built from TRBV27 and TRBJ2-7, with TRBD1 identical over 7 bases. V lost 7 bases, J lost 1 base, and 7 bases stayed unmatched. The CDR3 runs to 14 residues. Germline V gene data show CDR1 as MNHEY and CDR2 as SMNVEV (reference sequence).

This clonotype was counted only a few times. CDR3 protein: CASSWTESSYNEQFF. The DNA of the CDR3 is TGTGCCAGCAGCTGGACGGAGAGCTCCTACAATGAGCAGTTCTTC. The rearrangement links TRBV6-2 or TRBV6-3 to TRBJ2-1; D is unclear. V was trimmed by 6 bases and J by 0 bases, leaving 12 bases between them. Germline CDR1 is MNHEY and CDR2 is SVGEGT. There are 15 residues in the CDR3.

The chain combines TRBV9 with TRBJ2-5; 7 positions match TRBD2. Per the germline V gene, CDR1 is SGDLS and CDR2 is YYNGEE. J gave up 4 bases and V 0 bases, and 3 bases lay outside the gene matches. The CDR3 is made up of 14 amino acids. The CDR3 is CASSVGGGGETQYF. CDR3 DNA: TGTGCCAGCAGCGTAGGAGGCGGGGGAGAGACCCAGTACTTC.

The chain uses TRBV27 and TRBJ2-7, with a weak D call TRBD2 (5 bases). V was pared by 4 bases and J by 7 bases, with 17 bases between. Germline loops: CDR1 MNHEY, CDR2 SMNVEV (reference sequence). The length of the CDR3 is 14 residues. CDR3: CASSSPSGSGEQYF. The CDR3 DNA reads as TGTGCCAGCAGTTCCCCCTCCGGATCGGGGGAGCAGTACTTC.

This clonotype was counted between two and nine times. The gene calls are TRBV29-1 and TRBJ1-3, with D possibly being TRBD1 (5 bases). Per germline, CDR1 SQVTM and CDR2 ANQGSEA. V lost 7 bases and J 2 bases, leaving 12 bases between the germline ends. The CDR3 sequence is 13 residues long. CDR3 nucleotides: TGCAGCGCCGCCGGGGGGGCTGGAAACACCATATATTTT. Amino acids: CSAAGGAGNTIYF.

The CDR3 spells CASSLGLGTEAFF. CDR3 coding DNA: TGTGCCAGCAGTTTAGGGCTCGGCACTGAAGCTTTCTTT. V usage is TRBV12-3 or TRBV12-4 and J usage is TRBJ1-1, with no clear D. V gave up 1 base and J gave up 4 bases, with 7 bases separating them. The CDR3 is 13 amino acids.